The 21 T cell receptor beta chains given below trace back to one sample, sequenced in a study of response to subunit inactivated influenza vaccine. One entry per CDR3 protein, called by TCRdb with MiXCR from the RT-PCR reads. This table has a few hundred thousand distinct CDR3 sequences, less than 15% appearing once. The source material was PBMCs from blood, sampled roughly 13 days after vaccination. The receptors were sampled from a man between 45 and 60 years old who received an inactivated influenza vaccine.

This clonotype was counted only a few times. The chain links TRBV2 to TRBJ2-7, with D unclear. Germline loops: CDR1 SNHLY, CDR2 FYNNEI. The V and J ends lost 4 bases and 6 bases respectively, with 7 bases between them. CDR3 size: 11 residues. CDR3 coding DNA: TGTGCCAGCAGTGTGGAAGGCGAGCAGTACTTC. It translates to CASSVEGEQYF.

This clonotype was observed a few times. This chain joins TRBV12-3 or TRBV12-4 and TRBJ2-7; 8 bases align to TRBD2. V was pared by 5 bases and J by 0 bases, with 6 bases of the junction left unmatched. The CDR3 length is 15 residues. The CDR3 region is CASSQSGGRSYEQYF. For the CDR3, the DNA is TGTGCCAGCAGTCAGAGCGGGGGTCGCTCCTACGAGCAGTACTTC.

CDR3 in amino acids: CASSLAVKNTEAFF. CDR3 DNA sequence: TGTGCCAGCAGTTTAGCAGTTAAGAACACTGAAGCTTTCTTT. This rearrangement joins TRBV12-3 or TRBV12-4 to TRBJ1-1; D is undetermined. The CDR3 has 14 amino acids. With 0 bases removed from V and 1 base from J, the gap between germline ends came to 6 bases.

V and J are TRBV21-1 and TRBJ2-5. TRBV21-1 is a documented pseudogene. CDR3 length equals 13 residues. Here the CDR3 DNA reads TGTGCCAGCAGCAAACCGGGGATGGAGACCCAGTACTTC. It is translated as CASSKPGMETQYF.

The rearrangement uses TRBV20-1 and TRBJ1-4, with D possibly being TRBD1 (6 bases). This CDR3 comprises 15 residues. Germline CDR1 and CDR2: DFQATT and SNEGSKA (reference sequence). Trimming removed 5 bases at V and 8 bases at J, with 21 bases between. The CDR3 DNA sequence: TGCAGTGCTGATGTCCCTCGGGGGGCGCAGGAAAAACTGTTTTTT. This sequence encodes CSADVPRGAQEKLFF.

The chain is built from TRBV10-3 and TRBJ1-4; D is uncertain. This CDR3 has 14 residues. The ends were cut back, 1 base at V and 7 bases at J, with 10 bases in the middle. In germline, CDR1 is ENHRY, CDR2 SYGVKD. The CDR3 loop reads CAISELRGAEKLFF. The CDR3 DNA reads TGTGCCATCAGTGAGTTGCGGGGAGCTGAAAAACTGTTTTTT.

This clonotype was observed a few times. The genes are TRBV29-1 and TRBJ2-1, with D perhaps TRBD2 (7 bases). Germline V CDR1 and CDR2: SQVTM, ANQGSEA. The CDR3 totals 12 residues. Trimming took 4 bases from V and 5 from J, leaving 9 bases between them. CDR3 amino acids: CSVGGGHNEQFF. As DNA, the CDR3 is TGCAGCGTTGGGGGGGGGCACAATGAGCAGTTCTTC.

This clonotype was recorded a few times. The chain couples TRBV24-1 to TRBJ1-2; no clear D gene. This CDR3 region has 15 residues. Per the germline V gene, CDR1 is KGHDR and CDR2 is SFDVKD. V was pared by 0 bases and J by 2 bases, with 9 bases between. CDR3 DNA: TGTGCCACCAGTGATTTGGCCGGACCCAACTATGGCTACACCTTC. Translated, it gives CATSDLAGPNYGYTF.

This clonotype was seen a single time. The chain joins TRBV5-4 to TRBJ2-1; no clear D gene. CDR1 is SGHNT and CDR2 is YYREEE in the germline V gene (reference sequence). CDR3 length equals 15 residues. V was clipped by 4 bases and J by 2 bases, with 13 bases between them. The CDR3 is CASSDSHFTYNEQFF. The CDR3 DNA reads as TGTGCCAGCAGCGATAGCCACTTCACCTACAATGAGCAGTTCTTC.

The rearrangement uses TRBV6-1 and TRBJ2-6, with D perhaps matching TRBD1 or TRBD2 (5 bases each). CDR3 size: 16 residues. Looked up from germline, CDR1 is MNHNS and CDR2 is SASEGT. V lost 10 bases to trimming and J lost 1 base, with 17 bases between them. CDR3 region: CATSQVPGSGANVLTF. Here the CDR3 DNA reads TGTGCCACTTCACAGGTCCCGGGATCTGGGGCCAACGTCCTGACTTTC.

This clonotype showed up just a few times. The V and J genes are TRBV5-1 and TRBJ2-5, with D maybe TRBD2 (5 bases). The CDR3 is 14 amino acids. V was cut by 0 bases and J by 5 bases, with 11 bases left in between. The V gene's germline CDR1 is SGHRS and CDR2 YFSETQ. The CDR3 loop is CASSLDPGMETQYF. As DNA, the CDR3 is TGCGCCAGCAGCTTGGATCCGGGGATGGAGACCCAGTACTTC.

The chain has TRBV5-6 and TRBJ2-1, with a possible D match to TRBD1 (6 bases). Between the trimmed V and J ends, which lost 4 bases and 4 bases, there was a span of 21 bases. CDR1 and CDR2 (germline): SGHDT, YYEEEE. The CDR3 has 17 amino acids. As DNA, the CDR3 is TGTGCCAGCAGCCCGACACTTGGGGGCTCTAAGTACAATGAGCAGTTCTTC. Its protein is CASSPTLGGSKYNEQFF.

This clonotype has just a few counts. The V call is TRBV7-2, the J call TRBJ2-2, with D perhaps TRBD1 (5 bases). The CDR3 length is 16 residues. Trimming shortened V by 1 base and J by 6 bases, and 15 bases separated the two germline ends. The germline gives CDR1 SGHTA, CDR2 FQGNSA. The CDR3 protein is CASSLEMLGPAGELFF. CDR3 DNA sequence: TGTGCCAGCAGCTTAGAAATGCTGGGGCCGGCCGGGGAGCTGTTTTTT.

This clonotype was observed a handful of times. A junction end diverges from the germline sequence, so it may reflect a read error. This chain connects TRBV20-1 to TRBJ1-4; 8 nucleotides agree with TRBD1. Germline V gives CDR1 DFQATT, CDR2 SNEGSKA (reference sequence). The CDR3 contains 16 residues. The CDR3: CCATGQGREVNEKLFF. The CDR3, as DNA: TGCTGTGCTACCGGACAGGGCCGCGAAGTGAATGAAAAACTGTTTTTT.

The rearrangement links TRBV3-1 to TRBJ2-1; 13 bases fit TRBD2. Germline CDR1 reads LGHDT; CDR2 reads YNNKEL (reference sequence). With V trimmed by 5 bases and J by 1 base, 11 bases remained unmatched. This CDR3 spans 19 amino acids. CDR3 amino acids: CASSDPGLAGQISYNEQFF. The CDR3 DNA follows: TGTGCCAGCAGCGACCCGGGACTAGCGGGACAGATATCCTACAATGAGCAGTTCTTC.

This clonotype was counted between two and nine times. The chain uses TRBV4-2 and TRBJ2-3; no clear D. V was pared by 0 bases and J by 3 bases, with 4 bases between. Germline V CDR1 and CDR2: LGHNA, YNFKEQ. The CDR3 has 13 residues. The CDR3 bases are TGTGCCAGCAGCCAAGATTGGACAGATACGCAGTATTTT. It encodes CASSQDWTDTQYF.

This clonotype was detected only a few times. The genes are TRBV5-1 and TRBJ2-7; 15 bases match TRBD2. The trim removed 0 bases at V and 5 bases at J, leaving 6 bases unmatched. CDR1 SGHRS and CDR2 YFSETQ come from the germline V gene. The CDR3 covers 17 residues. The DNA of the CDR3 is TGCGCCAGCAGCTTGGCGCCGGGACTAGCGGGAGGTGACGAGCAGTACTTC. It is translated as CASSLAPGLAGGDEQYF.

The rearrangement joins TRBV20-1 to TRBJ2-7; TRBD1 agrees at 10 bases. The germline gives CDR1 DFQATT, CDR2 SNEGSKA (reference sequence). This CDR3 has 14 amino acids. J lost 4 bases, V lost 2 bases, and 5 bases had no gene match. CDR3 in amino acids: CSARSRDRGYEQYF. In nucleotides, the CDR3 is TGCAGTGCTAGAAGCCGGGACAGGGGTTACGAGCAGTACTTC.

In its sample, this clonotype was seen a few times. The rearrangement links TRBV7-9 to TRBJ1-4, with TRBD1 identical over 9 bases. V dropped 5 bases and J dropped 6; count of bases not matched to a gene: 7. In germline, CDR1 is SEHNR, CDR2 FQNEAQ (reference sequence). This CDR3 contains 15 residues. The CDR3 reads CASSRWTGVYEKLFF. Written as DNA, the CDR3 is TGTGCCAGCAGCCGATGGACAGGGGTATATGAAAAACTGTTTTTT.

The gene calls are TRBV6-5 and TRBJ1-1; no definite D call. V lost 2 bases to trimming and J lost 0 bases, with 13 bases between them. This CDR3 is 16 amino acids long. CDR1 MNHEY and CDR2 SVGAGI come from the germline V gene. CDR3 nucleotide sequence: TGTGCCAGCAGTTACGTGGCCAGGAACATGAACACTGAAGCTTTCTTT. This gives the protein CASSYVARNMNTEAFF.

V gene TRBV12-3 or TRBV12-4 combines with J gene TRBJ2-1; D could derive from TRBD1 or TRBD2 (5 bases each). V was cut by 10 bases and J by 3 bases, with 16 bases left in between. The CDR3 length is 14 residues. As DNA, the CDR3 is TGTGCCACGGGCCTAACGGGGCTCTACAATGAGCAGTTCTTC. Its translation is CATGLTGLYNEQFF.